The next 9 T cell receptor beta chains were all read from a single sample in a study of post-analysis software for immune sequencing data. Unique molecular identifiers tagged the TCR beta cDNA libraries. TCRdb passed the PCR reads through MiXCR, listing each CDR3 protein once. The sample lists around 400,000 distinct CDR3 sequences; 30% to 45% were seen once. These receptors' targets are unknown. Study-wide results and caveats: TRBV segments more frequent in patients than in controls numbered five and included TRBV5-6, TRBV5-1 and TRBV20-1.

The material sequenced was blood. The receptors stem from a girl under 10 years old with multiple sclerosis.

The rearrangement links TRBV28 to TRBJ1-4; D is undetermined. CDR1 is MDHEN and CDR2 is SYDVKM in the germline V gene. Trimming took 6 bases from V and 6 from J, leaving 17 bases between them. This CDR3 contains 15 residues. The CDR3 sequence: CASSPPPAHDEKLFF. The CDR3 region has the DNA TGTGCCAGCAGCCCGCCTCCGGCACACGATGAAAAACTGTTTTTT.

This clonotype was recorded a few times. The chain links TRBV4-3 to TRBJ1-1, with D possibly matching TRBD1 (5 bases). Trimming took off 0 bases at V and 5 bases at J, with 10 bases between the two ends. The CDR3 has 14 residues. Germline values: CDR1 LGHNA, CDR2 YSLEER. CDR3 DNA sequence: TGCGCCAGCAGCCAAGATCCAGGGCGGACTGAAGCTTTCTTT. Encoded protein: CASSQDPGRTEAFF.

This chain links TRBV20-1 with TRBJ2-7, with a weak D call TRBD1 (6 bases). Trimming took 1 base from V and 7 from J, leaving 23 bases between them. Germline CDR1 is DFQATT and CDR2 is SNEGSKA (reference sequence). This CDR3 contains 16 residues. CDR3 coding DNA: TGCAGTGCTAGAGGCCTAACAGTTAGGACAGCCGAGGAGCAGTACTTC. This gives the protein CSARGLTVRTAEEQYF.

J is TRBJ1-2 and V is TRBV9, with 7 positions matching TRBD1. The CDR3 runs 15 residues. Germline assignment: CDR1 SGDLS and CDR2 YYNGEE. The J segment lost 3 bases and the V segment lost 3 bases, leaving 8 bases of the junction unmatched. CDR3 loop: CASSANRDRYYGYTF. The CDR3 DNA follows: TGTGCCAGCAGCGCCAACCGGGACAGATACTATGGCTACACCTTC.

With respect to this clonotype: Germline and junction disagree at one end, which may indicate a read error. The rearrangement uses TRBV20-1 and TRBJ2-7; a weak D match, TRBD1 (5 bases). Germline CDR1 reads DFQATT; CDR2 reads SNEGSKA (reference sequence). This CDR3 is built from 14 residues. The CDR3 region has the DNA TGCAGTGCCCAGGGCCCAGACAAGATCTACGCGCAGTACTTC. Translated: CSAQGPDKIYAQYF.

The V and J genes are TRBV10-2 and TRBJ2-1; D ambiguous. The length of the CDR3 is 11 residues. Between the trimmed V and J ends, which lost 2 bases and 7 bases, there was a span of 3 bases. Germline V CDR1 and CDR2: WSHSY, SAAADI. As DNA, the CDR3 is TGCGCCAGCAGTGAGCAGAATGAGCAGTTCTTC. Translating it yields CASSEQNEQFF.

This clonotype was picked up a small number of times. V usage is TRBV5-1 and J usage is TRBJ2-5; D is tentatively TRBD1 or TRBD2 (5 bases each). The J call may be wrong; the DNA end is better matched by TRBJ2-7. The CDR3 is 14 amino acids. From germline, CDR1 is SGHRS and CDR2 YFSETQ. The CDR3 protein is CASSLDGAGYEQYF. The CDR3 DNA is TGCGCCAGCAGCTTGGACGGGGCGGGCTACGAGCAGTACTTC.

This chain joins TRBV5-1 and TRBJ2-5; a weak D match, TRBD2 (5 bases). The CDR3 runs to 14 residues. The germline V and J ends were trimmed by 1 base and 4 bases, with 11 bases remaining between them. Germline V gives CDR1 SGHRS, CDR2 YFSETQ. The chain's CDR3 is CASSLISSVETQYF. The CDR3 nucleotides are TGCGCCAGCAGCTTGATAAGTAGCGTAGAGACCCAGTACTTC.

The sample holds many counts of this clonotype. The CDR3 sequence is CASSLVGGGLGSNQPQHF. CDR3 in DNA: TGTGCCAGCAGCTTAGTCGGCGGGGGTTTGGGGAGCAATCAGCCCCAGCATTTT. This chain connects TRBV7-2 to TRBJ1-5, with a weak D call TRBD1 (5 bases). The CDR3 runs to 18 residues. The germline V gene has CDR1 SGHTA and CDR2 FQGNSA. V was clipped by 1 base and J by 1 base, with 17 bases between them.